These T cell receptor beta chains were read from a single sample in a study of cytomegalovirus exposure and HLA in healthy donors. The method was immunoSEQ multiplex PCR; TCRdb's version includes in-frame clones alone and lacks a portion of them. The sample contains 150,000 to 200,000 clones, roughly 70% of which appear only once. The sample taken for sequencing was PBMCs. These receptors came from a woman in her 50s in good health and CMV-seropositive. CDR3s include the opening cysteine and the closing phenylalanine or tryptophan. A D gene is named only where the DNA matches it firmly. Only part of the rows carry a size: once, few, many, or a class if the clone is expanded.

d_call,j_call,clone_size,v_call,cdr3_nt,cdr3_aa
TRBD1,TRBJ1-3,.,TRBV5-1,TGCGCCAGCAGTCTCGACAGGGTAGACACCATATATTTT,CASSLDRVDTIYF
.,TRBJ1-3,.,TRBV5-6,TGTGCCAGCAGCGCACAATCTGGAAACACCATATATTTT,CASSAQSGNTIYF
.,TRBJ1-4,few,TRBV18,TGTGCCAGCTCACCACGAGGACAGAATAATGAAAAACTGTTTTTT,CASSPRGQNNEKLFF
TRBD2,TRBJ2-3,.,TRBV11-2,TGTGCCAGCAGCGCGGGGGGCACCCTGCAGGCAGATACGCAGTATTTT,CASSAGGTLQADTQYF
.,TRBJ2-6,.,TRBV7-9,TGTGCCAGCAGCTTAGCGGGCACTGGGGCCAACGTCCTGACTTTC,CASSLAGTGANVLTF
TRBD1,TRBJ1-2,.,TRBV25-1,TGTGCCAGCAGTGAAACAGGGGCCTATGGCTACACCTTC,CASSETGAYGYTF
TRBD1,TRBJ2-7,few,TRBV6-5,TGTGCCAGCAGTTACGCCCCGGGACAGGCTTACGAGCAGTACTTC,CASSYAPGQAYEQYF
TRBD1,TRBJ2-7,.,TRBV5-1,TGCGCCAGCAGCTTGGCCGTGGGACAGGGGGGCTCCTACGAGCAGTACTTC,CASSLAVGQGGSYEQYF
TRBD2,TRBJ2-1,.,TRBV5-1,TGCGCCAGCAGCCTACTAGCGGGGCCCTACAATGAGCAGTTCTTC,CASSLLAGPYNEQFF
.,TRBJ1-2,few,TRBV4-1,TGCGCCAGCAGCCAAGTTCGACTGAACCATGGCTACACCTTC,CASSQVRLNHGYTF
.,TRBJ1-2,.,TRBV5-1,TGCGCCAGCTCCGAGGCCCCCTCGGGTAACTATGGCTACACCTTC,CASSEAPSGNYGYTF
.,TRBJ2-4,few,TRBV14,TGTGCCAGCAGCCAAGATCATCAGATAAACATTCAGTACTTC,CASSQDHQINIQYF
.,TRBJ1-1,.,TRBV14,TGTGCCAGCAGCCATCTGGGGCGGATGACTGAAGCTTTCTTT,CASSHLGRMTEAFF
.,TRBJ1-5,.,TRBV6-6,TGTGCCAGCATCAACAGGGTCAATCAGCCCCAGCATTTT,CASINRVNQPQHF
.,TRBJ2-2,.,TRBV7-9,TGTGCCAGCAGCCATAGCGAAACCGGGGAGCTGTTTTTT,CASSHSETGELFF
.,TRBJ2-7,.,TRBV12-2,TGTGCAAGTCGCTTAGCGCAAAACCCCAGATACGAGCAGTACTTC,CASRLAQNPRYEQYF
.,TRBJ2-5,.,TRBV13,TGTGCCAGCAGCTTACGGGACTACCAAGAGACCCAGTACTTC,CASSLRDYQETQYF
TRBD1,TRBJ1-6,.,TRBV25-1,TGTGCCAGCAGTGAACAGTCGCCAGGGGGCTATTCACCCCTCCACTTT,CASSEQSPGGYSPLHF
.,TRBJ1-1,.,TRBV7-9,TGTGCCAGCAGCCCGCCCTGGGGGGTCGAAGCTTTCTTT,CASSPPWGVEAFF
.,TRBJ1-1,.,TRBV5-4,TGTGCCAGCAGCTCGCCGGTAGGCCGCGGGGAAGCTTTCTTT,CASSSPVGRGEAFF
.,TRBJ1-2,.,TRBV5-4,TGTGCCAGCAGCTTGGAGAGACGGGACTATGGCTACACCTTC,CASSLERRDYGYTF
.,TRBJ1-1,.,TRBV7-2,TGTGCCAGCAGCTTACGGCAGAGGACTGAAGCTTTCTTT,CASSLRQRTEAFF
TRBD1,TRBJ1-2,.,TRBV4-1,TGCGCCAGCAGCTATAACAGGGGTGCAGGTGGCTACACCTTC,CASSYNRGAGGYTF
TRBD1,TRBJ1-4,.,TRBV7-9,TGTTCCAGCAGCTCAAACCGGGACAGCTCTAATGAAAAACTGTTTTTT,CSSSSNRDSSNEKLFF
.,TRBJ2-3,once,TRBV7-9,TGTGCCAGCAGCCCCCGACTACTCGGCACAGATACGCAGTATTTT,CASSPRLLGTDTQYF
TRBD2,TRBJ2-1,.,TRBV6-5,TGTGCCAGCACCGATAAGCGGGGGGGATACAATGAGCAGTTCTTC,CASTDKRGGYNEQFF
TRBD1,TRBJ1-1,.,TRBV2,TGTGCCAGCAGTGAACAGGACAGGGGAGGGTACACTGAAGCTTTCTTT,CASSEQDRGGYTEAFF
TRBD2,TRBJ2-1,few,TRBV28,TGTGCCAGCAGTTTAGTCCCTCGGGGGGGCCACGACAATGAGCAGTTCTTC,CASSLVPRGGHDNEQFF